The 4 T cell receptor beta chains presented below share a single source sample, sequenced in a study of cytomegalovirus exposure and HLA in healthy donors. The PCR ran on 60 Vbeta and 13 Jbeta primers. Using immunoSEQ multiplex PCR, the repertoire was profiled, and TCRdb retains in-frame clones only, with some absent. The table lists about 170,000 clones, 84% of them singletons. Material for sequencing was PBMCs. The receptors shown here come from a boy aged 2-15 years in good health and CMV-seronegative.

The genes are TRBV6-1 and TRBJ2-2; D gene ambiguous. CDR1 is MNHNS and CDR2 is SASEGT in the germline V gene. V was shortened by 3 bases and J by 2 bases, with 7 bases between the two germline ends. The CDR3 has 14 amino acids. CDR3 DNA sequence: TGTGCCAGCAGTGATTTCCTTAACACCGGGGAGCTGTTTTTT. Its protein product is CASSDFLNTGELFF.

V is TRBV7-2 and J is TRBJ2-1, with TRBD2 matching over 11 bases. CDR3 length equals 16 residues. Germline V gene data show CDR1 as SGHTA and CDR2 as FQGNSA. Unmatched junction bases numbered 5, after V lost 3 bases and J lost 4 bases. CDR3 bases: TGTGCCAGCAGCTTCGGACTAGCGGGCTATTACAATGAGCAGTTCTTC. Amino acids: CASSFGLAGYYNEQFF.

This chain joins TRBV7-3 and TRBJ2-7, with 8 bases lining up with TRBD2. The CDR3 extends over 13 amino acids. Germline CDR1 and CDR2: SGHTA and FQGTGA. Unmatched junction bases numbered 10, after V lost 11 bases and J lost 4 bases. The CDR3 region has the DNA TGTGCCCTTGAGGGAGCGGGAGAGTACGAGCAGTACTTC. Protein product: CALEGAGEYEQYF.

This clone was detected only once. J is TRBJ2-1 and V is TRBV6-5, with 9 bases that match TRBD2. Germline V CDR1 and CDR2: MNHEY, SVGAGI. V was clipped by 2 bases and J by 1 base; unmatched bases: 3. CDR3 length: 16 amino acids. CDR3 residues: CASSYGAGGSYNEQFF. CDR3 coding DNA: TGTGCCAGCAGTTACGGCGCGGGAGGGTCCTACAATGAGCAGTTCTTC.